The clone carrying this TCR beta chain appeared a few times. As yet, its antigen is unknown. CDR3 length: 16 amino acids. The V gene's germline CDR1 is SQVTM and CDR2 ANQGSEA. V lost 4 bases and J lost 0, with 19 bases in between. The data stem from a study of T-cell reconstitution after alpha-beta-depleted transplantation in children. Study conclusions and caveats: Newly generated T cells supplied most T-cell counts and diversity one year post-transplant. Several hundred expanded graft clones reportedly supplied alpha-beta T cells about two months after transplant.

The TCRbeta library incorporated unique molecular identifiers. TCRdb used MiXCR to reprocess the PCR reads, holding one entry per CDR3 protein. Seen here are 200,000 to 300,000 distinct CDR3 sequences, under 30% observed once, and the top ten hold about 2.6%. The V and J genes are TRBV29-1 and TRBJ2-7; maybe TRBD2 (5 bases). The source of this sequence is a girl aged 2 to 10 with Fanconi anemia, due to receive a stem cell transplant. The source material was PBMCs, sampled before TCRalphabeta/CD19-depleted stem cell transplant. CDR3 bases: TGCAGCGTTGCCTCGGAGGCGAAATGGAGCTCCTACGAGCAGTACTTC. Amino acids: CSVASEAKWSSYEQYF.